The sequence of this TCR beta chain was determined in a study of blood T cell repertoires in COVID-19. Study-level information: Some COVID-19 samples were acute and others convalescent; all came from the United States, Italy and Spain.

Method: immunoSEQ multiplex PCR; TCRdb's copy keeps in-frame clones and lacks some. The repertoire holds about 200,000 clones, with around four fifths as singletons. CDR1 and CDR2 from the germline V gene are SGDLS and YYNGEE. The CDR3 sequence is 16 residues long. Germline trimming cut 3 bases from V and 6 bases from J; bases unmatched to any gene: 9. The chain joins TRBV9 to TRBJ2-2, with 9 bases identical to TRBD2. Material for sequencing was peripheral blood. The TCR was taken from a woman aged 45-59 years with acute or convalescent COVID-19. Here the CDR3 DNA reads TGTGCCAGCAGCGGAGAAGCGGGAGGCTACGCCGGGGAGCTGTTTTTT. This codes for CASSGEAGGYAGELFF.